Presented here are 18 T cell receptor beta chains from one specimen sequenced in a study of cytomegalovirus exposure and HLA in healthy donors. In the PCR, 60 Vbeta and 13 Jbeta primers were used. Profiling relied on immunoSEQ multiplex PCR, and the TCRdb table lists in-frame clones only, not all of them. In all, the sample yields 140,000 to 150,000 clones. Sequenced material: PBMCs. These TCRs come from a male donor in good health and CMV-seronegative.

The chain has TRBV28 and TRBJ1-5; unclear D gene. Germline CDR1 MDHEN, CDR2 SYDVKM. The ends were cut back, 7 bases at V and 0 bases at J, with 16 bases in the middle. The CDR3 is made up of 16 amino acids. The CDR3 nucleotides are TGTGCCAGCACCCGAGGGAGGTTAACTAGCAATCAGCCCCAGCATTTT. Its translation: CASTRGRLTSNQPQHF.

The chain uses TRBV5-4 and TRBJ2-2, with TRBD1 matching over 8 bases. The CDR3 sequence is 15 residues long. V trimming: 4 bases; J trimming: 0 bases; junction bases outside the gene matches: 2. Germline V lookup: CDR1 SGHNT, CDR2 YYREEE (reference sequence). CDR3 DNA: TGTGCCAGCAGCCCGACAGGGGCGAACACCGGGGAGCTGTTTTTT. It is translated as CASSPTGANTGELFF.

This rearrangement joins TRBV9 to TRBJ1-1, with TRBD1 as a possible D gene (5 bases). The V end was cut by 2 bases, the J end by 4 bases, with 9 bases between. The CDR3 has 13 amino acids. Germline V gene lookup returns CDR1 SGDLS and CDR2 YYNGEE. In DNA form, the CDR3 reads TGTGCCAGCAGCGTTTCAGGGTTCACTGAAGCTTTCTTT. It codes for CASSVSGFTEAFF.

The chain uses TRBV18 and TRBJ2-2; 10 bases match TRBD1. Germline V gene data show CDR1 as KGHSH and CDR2 as LQKENI. The CDR3 has 15 amino acids. The V gene end was trimmed by 6 bases and the J gene end by 5 bases; junction bases not matched to a gene: 6. CDR3 sequence: CASSQGQGRTGELFF. CDR3 nucleotide sequence: TGTGCCAGCTCCCAGGGACAGGGGAGAACCGGGGAGCTGTTTTTT.

V gene TRBV7-6 combines with J gene TRBJ2-5, with D tentatively TRBD2 (6 bases). The V and J ends lost 8 bases and 5 bases respectively, with 12 bases between them. This CDR3 region has 12 residues. Looked up from germline, CDR1 is SGHVS and CDR2 is FNYEAQ. Here the CDR3 reads CASGRGPETQYF. In DNA, the CDR3 is TGTGCCAGCGGGCGGGGTCCGGAGACCCAGTACTTC.

The V and J genes are TRBV7-3 and TRBJ2-1; 12 nucleotides align to TRBD1. J was trimmed by 8 bases and V by 5 bases; bases with no gene match: 4. Germline values: CDR1 SGHTA, CDR2 FQGTGA. The CDR3 is made up of 14 amino acids. This CDR3 is CASSPGQGAHEQFF. The CDR3 DNA is TGTGCCAGCAGCCCGGGACAGGGGGCCCATGAGCAGTTCTTC.

The genes are TRBV7-9 and TRBJ2-1; TRBD2 agrees at 13 bases. Germline CDR1 is SEHNR and CDR2 is FQNEAQ (reference sequence). The V and J ends lost 5 bases and 3 bases, in that order; junction bases with no gene match: 7. This CDR3 is built from 17 residues. In DNA, the CDR3 is TGTGCCAGCAGCCTTCGACTAGCGGGAGGACTCTACAATGAGCAGTTCTTC. Its protein product is CASSLRLAGGLYNEQFF. The full variable domain, in which reference TRBV7-9 and TRBJ2-1 provide the parts outside the CDR3, is DTGVSQNPRHKITKRGQNVTFRCDPISEHNRLYWYRQTLGQGPEFLTYFQNEAQLEKSRLLSDRFSAERPKGSFSTLEIQRTEQGDSAMYLCASSLRLAGGLYNEQFFGPGTRLTVL.

CDR3 coding DNA: TGTGCCAGCAGGTTATCAGATACGCAGTATTTT. Residues: CASRLSDTQYF. This chain links TRBV6-5 with TRBJ2-3, with unresolved D. The CDR3 runs to 11 residues. CDR1 MNHEY and CDR2 SVGAGI come from the germline V gene. Trimming removed 6 bases from V and 4 bases from J, with 5 bases in between.

This chain links TRBV6-1 with TRBJ1-2, with TRBD1 as a possible D gene (5 bases). CDR1 and CDR2 (germline): MNHNS, SASEGT. CDR3 size: 13 residues. Trimming cost V 3 bases and J 4 bases, with 9 bases left between them. The DNA of the CDR3 is TGTGCCAGCAGTGAGCAGGGTACCTATGGCTACACCTTC. Translating gives CASSEQGTYGYTF.

This sequence joins TRBV5-1 and TRBJ1-2, with 8 positions matching TRBD1. The trim removed 4 bases at V and 3 bases at J, leaving 2 bases unmatched. Germline CDR1 is SGHRS and CDR2 is YFSETQ. CDR3 size: 13 residues. The CDR3 bases are TGCGCCAGCAGCACAGGGGGAGACTATGGCTACACCTTC. This translates into CASSTGGDYGYTF.

V gene TRBV6-6 combines with J gene TRBJ1-5; 10 bases map to TRBD1. Trimming cost V 4 bases and J 9 bases; bases outside gene matches: 9. The CDR3 contains 15 residues. Germline values: CDR1 MNHNY, CDR2 SVGAGI (reference sequence). CDR3 nucleotides: TGTGCCAGCAGTTGGGGACAGGGGTCCCCAGGGCCCCAGCATTTT. The encoded protein is CASSWGQGSPGPQHF.

J is TRBJ2-5 and V is TRBV15, with 7 nucleotides matching TRBD1. Germline lookup yields CDR1 LNHNV and CDR2 YYDKDF (reference sequence). The CDR3 has 14 amino acids. With 0 bases clipped from V and 4 bases from J, the junction kept 2 bases outside the gene matches. CDR3 region: CATSRDRGSETQYF. The CDR3, as DNA: TGTGCCACCAGCAGAGACAGGGGGTCAGAGACCCAGTACTTC.

This chain uses TRBV5-4 with TRBJ1-1, with D tentatively TRBD1 (6 bases). The CDR3 spans 14 residues. V lost 4 bases and J 6 bases, leaving 16 bases between the germline ends. Germline V CDR1 and CDR2: SGHNT, YYREEE (reference sequence). CDR3 amino acids: CASSGTGIGPEAFF. The CDR3 bases are TGTGCCAGCAGCGGAACAGGGATTGGCCCTGAAGCTTTCTTT.

The V gene is TRBV19, the J gene TRBJ2-7, with 9 nucleotides matching TRBD2. The V gene end was trimmed by 5 bases and the J gene end by 0 bases; junction bases not matched to a gene: 8. The length of the CDR3 is 16 residues. Germline V gene lookup returns CDR1 LNHDA and CDR2 SQIVND (reference sequence). The CDR3 nucleotides are TGTGCCAGTAGTTCGACGGGACTAGCCAGCTCCTACGAGCAGTACTTC. Its protein product is CASSSTGLASSYEQYF. Based on the CDR3 plus reference TRBV19 and TRBJ2-7, the full variable domain is DGGITQSPKYLFRKEGQNVTLSCEQNLNHDAMYWYRQDPGQGLRLIYYSQIVNDFQKGDIAEGYSVSREKKESFPLTVTSAQKNPTAFYLCASSSTGLASSYEQYFGPGTRLTVT.

The chain carries TRBV6-5 and TRBJ2-1; D not resolved. With 0 bases removed from V and 0 bases from J, the gap between germline ends came to 3 bases. Germline loops: CDR1 MNHEY, CDR2 SVGAGI. CDR3 size: 14 residues. The CDR3 loop is CASSYSSSYNEQFF. The CDR3 nucleotides read TGTGCCAGCAGTTACTCCAGCTCCTACAATGAGCAGTTCTTC.

The chain employs TRBV28 and TRBJ1-5; possibly TRBD1 for D (5 bases). Germline V lookup: CDR1 MDHEN, CDR2 SYDVKM. V was cut by 6 bases and J by 2 bases, with 8 bases left in between. This CDR3 has 13 residues. CDR3 nucleotide sequence: TGTGCCAGCAGGCCACAGGGCAATCAGCCCCAGCATTTT. It translates to CASRPQGNQPQHF.

The chain employs TRBV5-1 and TRBJ1-4; the D is unclear. The CDR3 sequence is 15 residues long. The V end was cut by 0 bases, the J end by 10 bases, with 16 bases between. Germline V CDR1 and CDR2: SGHRS, YFSETQ. CDR3 region: CASSLAGDTGGKLFF. For the CDR3, the DNA is TGCGCCAGCAGCTTGGCCGGTGACACCGGAGGAAAACTGTTTTTT.

The genes are TRBV6-5 and TRBJ2-2, with a possible D match to TRBD1 (5 bases). The length of the CDR3 is 14 residues. With 6 bases removed from V and 4 bases from J, the gap between germline ends came to 12 bases. CDR1 and CDR2 from the germline V gene are MNHEY and SVGAGI. This CDR3 is CASRLQGRTGELFF. CDR3 DNA sequence: TGTGCCAGCAGGTTGCAGGGTCGCACCGGGGAGCTGTTTTTT.